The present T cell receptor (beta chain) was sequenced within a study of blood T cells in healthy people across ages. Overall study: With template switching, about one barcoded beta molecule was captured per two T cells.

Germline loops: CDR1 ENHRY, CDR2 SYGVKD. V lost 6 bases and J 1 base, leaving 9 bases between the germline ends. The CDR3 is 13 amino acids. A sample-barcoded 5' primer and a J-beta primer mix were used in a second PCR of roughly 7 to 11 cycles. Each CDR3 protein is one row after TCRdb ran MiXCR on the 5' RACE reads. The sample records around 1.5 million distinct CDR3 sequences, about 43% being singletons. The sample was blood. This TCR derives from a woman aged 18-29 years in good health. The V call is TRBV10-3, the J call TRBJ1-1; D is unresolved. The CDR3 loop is CAIRYDKNTEAFF. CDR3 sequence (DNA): TGTGCCATCAGATACGACAAGAACACTGAAGCTTTCTTT.